The T cell receptor (beta chain) under discussion was sequenced for a study of shared clonotypes between healthy human individuals. In germline, CDR1 is SQVTM, CDR2 ANQGSEA. Trimming took off 4 bases at V and 0 bases at J, with 13 bases between the two ends. This CDR3 has 14 amino acids. Only in-frame clones appear in the TCRdb table, and some are missing; sequencing was by immunoSEQ multiplex PCR. The sample includes about 1 million clones, around 76% seen only once; the top ten take 1.4%. This sequence was found in a young man in good health. The V and J genes are TRBV29-1 and TRBJ2-7; perhaps TRBD2 as D (5 bases). The source material was memory CD4+ T cells sorted from blood. As to subset: CD45RA-negative fraction. CDR3 sequence: CSVVPGKSSYEQYF. The DNA of the CDR3 is TGCAGCGTTGTCCCCGGGAAGAGCTCCTACGAGCAGTACTTC.